A single sample gave rise to the 28 T cell receptor beta chains below, sequenced in a study of blood T cell repertoires in COVID-19. Here immunoSEQ multiplex PCR was the method, and the copy in TCRdb shows in-frame clones only, minus some. Of over 95,000 clones in the sample, around 89% are singletons; the top ten hold over 15%. The sequenced sample was peripheral blood. These receptors all stem from a human donor with acute or convalescent COVID-19. The donor label of this sample is uncertain.

This CDR3 reads CASSYSRDRWNEQYF. CDR3 in DNA: TGTGCCAGCAGTTACAGCCGGGACAGATGGAACGAGCAGTACTTC. The rearrangement uses TRBV6-5 and TRBJ2-7, with TRBD1 identical over 7 bases. CDR1 and CDR2 from the germline V gene are MNHEY and SVGAGI. This CDR3 region has 15 residues. The ends lost 2 bases at V and 5 bases at J; junction bases unmatched: 9.

The CDR3: CASSLWKPASPDRDTGELFF. In DNA form, the CDR3 reads TGTGCCAGCAGTTTATGGAAACCGGCGAGCCCCGACAGGGACACCGGGGAGCTGTTTTTT. J is TRBJ2-2 and V is TRBV28; 7 nucleotides match TRBD1. Germline V gene lookup returns CDR1 MDHEN and CDR2 SYDVKM. V lost 0 bases and J lost 3; bases outside the gene matches: 16. The CDR3 contains 20 residues.

This clone was found once. The chain couples TRBV18 to TRBJ2-7; 7 nucleotides line up with TRBD2. Trimming removed 6 bases from V and 3 bases from J; junction bases left unmatched: 8. Germline V gene lookup returns CDR1 KGHSH and CDR2 LQKENI. The CDR3 totals 14 residues. This chain's CDR3 is CASSVNGGIYEQYF. CDR3 DNA: TGTGCCAGCTCTGTAAACGGGGGGATCTACGAGCAGTACTTC. Drawing the rest from reference TRBV18 and TRBJ2-7, the complete variable domain is NAGVMQNPRHLVRRRGQEARLRCSPMKGHSHVYWYRQLPEEGLKFMVYLQKENIIDESGMPKERFSAEFPKEGPSILRIQQVVRGDSAAYFCASSVNGGIYEQYFGPGTRLTVT.

J is TRBJ1-4 and V is TRBV18; D ambiguous. The CDR3 consists of 13 residues. Germline loops: CDR1 KGHSH, CDR2 LQKENI. V lost 3 bases and J 0 bases, leaving 2 bases between the germline ends. CDR3 sequence (DNA): TGTGCCAGCTCACCCGCAACTAATGAAAAACTGTTTTTT. The encoded protein is CASSPATNEKLFF.

The chain is built from TRBV9 and TRBJ2-2; the match to TRBD2 covers 11 bases. CDR1 is SGDLS and CDR2 is YYNGEE in the germline V gene. The CDR3 runs 18 residues. V trimming: 3 bases; J trimming: 5 bases; junction bases outside the gene matches: 12. The CDR3 nucleotides are TGTGCCAGCAGCGCACAACCAGAGGGACTAGCGGTAACCGGGGAGCTGTTTTTT. Amino acid sequence: CASSAQPEGLAVTGELFF.

This clone was detected once. The chain couples TRBV6-6 to TRBJ2-3, with 13 bases that match TRBD2. The CDR3 consists of 16 residues. V shed 4 bases and J 2 bases; nucleotides not matched to a gene: 3. Germline-derived CDR1 and CDR2 are MNHNY and SVGAGI (reference sequence). The CDR3 DNA sequence: TGTGCCAGCAGTTCCGGACTAGCGGGGGTCACAGATACGCAGTATTTT. This sequence encodes CASSSGLAGVTDTQYF.

This clone was seen only a few times. The chain employs TRBV2 and TRBJ1-2, with a possible D match to TRBD1 (5 bases). The CDR3 spans 18 residues. Germline V gene lookup returns CDR1 SNHLY and CDR2 FYNNEI. V dropped 5 bases and J dropped 0 bases, with 22 bases sitting between them. The CDR3 sequence is CASSPRSGRAPSNYGYTF. In nucleotides, the CDR3 is TGTGCCAGCAGTCCCAGGTCTGGCAGGGCCCCTTCTAACTATGGCTACACCTTC.

The chain has TRBV7-2 and TRBJ1-1, with 10 bases aligning to TRBD1. This CDR3 contains 14 residues. Per the germline V gene, CDR1 is SGHTA and CDR2 is FQGNSA. After removal of 1 base from V and 13 bases from J, the junction contained 9 bases not matched to a gene. In nucleotides, the CDR3 is TGTGCCAGCAGCTTAGAACACGGGACAGGGGATGTTTTCTTT. Its protein product is CASSLEHGTGDVFF.

V gene TRBV15 combines with J gene TRBJ2-5, with 7 bases aligning to TRBD2. J gave up 1 base and V 6 bases, and 5 bases lay outside the gene matches. Germline V gene data show CDR1 as LNHNV and CDR2 as YYDKDF (reference sequence). CDR3 length: 14 residues. CDR3 in DNA: TGTGCCACCAGGGGGGGGGAGCCCCAAGAGACCCAGTACTTC. Its protein product is CATRGGEPQETQYF. Drawing the rest from reference TRBV15 and TRBJ2-5, the complete variable domain is DAMVIQNPRYQVTQFGKPVTLSCSQTLNHNVMYWYQQKSSQAPKLLFHYYDKDFNNEADTPDNFQSRRPNTSFCFLDIRSPGLGDTAMYLCATRGGEPQETQYFGPGTRLLVL.

This clone was found a few times. This chain joins TRBV19 and TRBJ2-7, with a weak D call TRBD1 (6 bases). With 4 bases removed from V and 2 bases from J, the gap between germline ends came to 12 bases. From germline, CDR1 is LNHDA and CDR2 SQIVND (reference sequence). The CDR3 has 14 amino acids. CDR3 in amino acids: CASSNPGQTYEQYF. CDR3 DNA sequence: TGTGCCAGTAGTAACCCCGGACAGACCTACGAGCAGTACTTC.

J is TRBJ1-2 and V is TRBV9; 9 positions agree with TRBD1. This CDR3 region has 15 residues. J gave up 7 bases and V 4 bases, and 11 bases lay outside the gene matches. Germline values: CDR1 SGDLS, CDR2 YYNGEE. This CDR3 reads CASSTILQGASGYTF. As DNA, the CDR3 is TGTGCCAGCAGCACCATCCTACAGGGGGCAAGTGGCTACACCTTC. Complete variable domain (other parts from reference TRBV9 and TRBJ1-2): DSGVTQTPKHLITATGQRVTLRCSPRSGDLSVYWYQQSLDQGLQFLIQYYNGEERAKGNILERFSAQQFPDLHSELNLSSLELGDSALYFCASSTILQGASGYTFGSGTRLTVV.

The V and J genes are TRBV7-8 and TRBJ1-5, with a tentative D call TRBD1 (6 bases). The CDR3 is 16 amino acids. Germline V lookup: CDR1 SGHVS, CDR2 FQNEAQ. Trimming took off 4 bases at V and 4 bases at J, with 17 bases between the two ends. CDR3: CASSSYRRQENQPQHF. The CDR3 DNA follows: TGTGCCAGCAGCTCTTACCGAAGACAGGAGAATCAGCCCCAGCATTTT.

The chain carries TRBV6-6 and TRBJ2-3, with D unresolved. This CDR3 spans 14 amino acids. Trimming removed 6 bases from V and 3 bases from J, with 13 bases in between. Germline V gene data show CDR1 as MNHNY and CDR2 as SVGAGI (reference sequence). The CDR3 loop is CASRPSLATDTQYF. The CDR3 nucleotides read TGTGCCAGCAGACCATCCCTCGCGACAGATACGCAGTATTTT.

V and J are TRBV19 and TRBJ2-1, with TRBD1 as a possible D gene (7 bases). The CDR3 spans 14 residues. Germline loops: CDR1 LNHDA, CDR2 SQIVND (reference sequence). Trimming removed 7 bases from V and 5 bases from J, with 15 bases in between. CDR3 sequence: CASTEGQTNNEQFF. The CDR3 DNA reads as TGTGCCAGTACGGAGGGACAGACCAACAATGAGCAGTTCTTC. The full variable domain, rest sourced from reference TRBV19 and TRBJ2-1, is DGGITQSPKYLFRKEGQNVTLSCEQNLNHDAMYWYRQDPGQGLRLIYYSQIVNDFQKGDIAEGYSVSREKKESFPLTVTSAQKNPTAFYLCASTEGQTNNEQFFGPGTRLTVL.

V and J are TRBV28 and TRBJ2-7; 11 bases line up with TRBD1. V was pared by 4 bases and J by 4 bases, with 9 bases of the junction left unmatched. The CDR3 contains 16 residues. Germline CDR1 MDHEN, CDR2 SYDVKM. CDR3 coding DNA: TGTGCCAGCAGTTCTAATGGACAGGGGGCGGGATACGAGCAGTACTTC. It specifies CASSSNGQGAGYEQYF.

This clone came up once. V and J are TRBV27 and TRBJ2-3, with 7 bases fitting TRBD2. This CDR3 region has 14 residues. CDR1 is MNHEY and CDR2 is SMNVEV in the germline V gene (reference sequence). The V segment lost 9 bases and the J segment 8 bases; nucleotides outside the gene matches: 14. CDR3 in DNA: TGTGCCAGTCTGAAAGCGGGGCCATGGGGTACGCAGTATTTT. Its protein is CASLKAGPWGTQYF.

The chain has TRBV6-5 and TRBJ2-7; D is undetermined. The germline gives CDR1 MNHEY, CDR2 SVGAGI. The V and J ends lost 2 bases and 3 bases respectively, with 17 bases between them. The CDR3 consists of 16 residues. The CDR3 nucleotides read TGTGCCAGCAGTTACCTGGCAGCTAAACCGGGCTACGAGCAGTACTTC. Its protein is CASSYLAAKPGYEQYF.

The chain links TRBV7-9 to TRBJ1-4, with 9 bases fitting TRBD1. Trimming cost V 4 bases and J 6 bases; bases outside gene matches: 6. The germline gives CDR1 SEHNR, CDR2 FQNEAQ (reference sequence). The CDR3 sequence is 15 residues long. CDR3 sequence (DNA): TGTGCCAGCAGCTCGAGGACAGGGGATCATGAAAAACTGTTTTTT. Its translation is CASSSRTGDHEKLFF. The complete variable domain, with remaining parts taken from reference TRBV7-9 and TRBJ1-4, reads DTGVSQNPRHKITKRGQNVTFRCDPISEHNRLYWYRQTLGQGPEFLTYFQNEAQLEKSRLLSDRFSAERPKGSFSTLEIQRTEQGDSAMYLCASSSRTGDHEKLFFGSGTQLSVL.

The chain combines TRBV5-4 with TRBJ1-3; D ambiguous. Trimming removed 2 bases from V and 0 bases from J, with 3 bases in between. This CDR3 region has 13 residues. Germline lookup yields CDR1 SGHNT and CDR2 YYREEE (reference sequence). In DNA, the CDR3 is TGTGCCAGCAGCTTCCTCTCTGGAAACACCATATATTTT. Its protein product is CASSFLSGNTIYF.

V and J are TRBV5-4 and TRBJ2-6; 12 bases agree with TRBD2. With 0 bases clipped from V and 2 bases from J, the junction kept 6 bases outside the gene matches. This CDR3 comprises 19 residues. Germline-derived CDR1 and CDR2 are SGHNT and YYREEE (reference sequence). The DNA for the CDR3 is TGTGCCAGCAGCTTGGGGCCTAGCGGGGGGGCGGCTGGGGCCAACGTCCTGACTTTC. Residues: CASSLGPSGGAAGANVLTF.

This rearrangement joins TRBV5-4 to TRBJ2-3, with TRBD2 as a possible D gene (7 bases). V lost 4 bases, J lost 4 bases, and 10 bases lay in between. CDR3 length: 13 residues. Germline assignment: CDR1 SGHNT and CDR2 YYREEE (reference sequence). The CDR3, as DNA: TGTGCCAGCAGCGGGGGGGCAGCAGATACGCAGTATTTT. Protein product: CASSGGAADTQYF.

V and J are TRBV24-1 and TRBJ1-2, with 8 bases that match TRBD1. CDR3 size: 15 residues. V was pared by 4 bases and J by 3 bases, with 6 bases of the junction left unmatched. Germline values: CDR1 KGHDR, CDR2 SFDVKD. The CDR3, as DNA: TGTGCCACCAGTGACGCCGGACAGGGCTACTATGGCTACACCTTC. Its translation is CATSDAGQGYYGYTF.

The chain links TRBV19 to TRBJ1-1, with 11 positions matching TRBD1. The CDR3 has 13 amino acids. Per germline, CDR1 LNHDA and CDR2 SQIVND (reference sequence). V was pared by 7 bases and J by 4 bases, with 2 bases of the junction left unmatched. The CDR3 DNA is TGTGCCAGTAAGGGACAGGGGGGCACTGAAGCTTTCTTT. This codes for CASKGQGGTEAFF.

The table lists this clone with a count of one. The chain is built from TRBV27 and TRBJ1-6, with D possibly matching TRBD1 (5 bases). The germline V and J ends were trimmed by 7 bases and 7 bases, with 20 bases remaining between them. The CDR3 extends over 16 amino acids. Germline V gene data show CDR1 as MNHEY and CDR2 as SMNVEV (reference sequence). The CDR3 loop is CASKGTDIVWNSPLHF. The CDR3 bases are TGTGCCAGCAAGGGCACGGACATAGTATGGAATTCACCCCTCCACTTT.

CDR3 sequence (DNA): TGTGCCAGCAGCTTAAACAGGGGCCGGAGGACAGATACGCAGTATTTT. Amino acids: CASSLNRGRRTDTQYF. The chain carries TRBV7-8 and TRBJ2-3; 7 bases agree with TRBD1. Germline trimming cut 2 bases from V and 3 bases from J; bases unmatched to any gene: 8. The CDR3 loop spans 16 amino acids. The germline V gene has CDR1 SGHVS and CDR2 FQNEAQ.

The chain combines TRBV7-8 with TRBJ1-2, with D perhaps TRBD1 (6 bases). The length of the CDR3 is 13 residues. Germline V CDR1 and CDR2: SGHVS, FQNEAQ. V dropped 3 bases and J dropped 6 bases, with 11 bases sitting between them. Written as DNA, the CDR3 is TGTGCCAGCAGCTTGAAGGGGGTTCATGGCTACACCTTC. Translating gives CASSLKGVHGYTF.

The rearrangement uses TRBV6-6 and TRBJ1-3; a possible D gene is TRBD1 (5 bases). This CDR3 contains 15 residues. Germline CDR1 MNHNY, CDR2 SVGAGI (reference sequence). The ends were cut back, 5 bases at V and 4 bases at J, with 15 bases in the middle. The CDR3 sequence is CASSHTGGVGNTIYF. The CDR3 DNA reads TGTGCCAGCAGTCATACCGGGGGTGTGGGAAACACCATATATTTT.

This chain connects TRBV15 to TRBJ2-2; possible D gene TRBD1, 6 bases. V lost 6 bases and J 5 bases, leaving 25 bases between the germline ends. The CDR3 length is 18 residues. Germline values: CDR1 LNHNV, CDR2 YYDKDF (reference sequence). CDR3 DNA sequence: TGTGCCACCAGAGGGGGTGATTGGACTTCTTCCGGGACCGGGGAGCTGTTTTTT. Its translation is CATRGGDWTSSGTGELFF.